A single sample gave rise to the 16 T cell receptor beta chains below, sequenced in a study of follicular helper T cells after annual influenza vaccination. Time point: 2015-2016 season, 7 days after influenza vaccination. Clones were read by immunoSEQ multiplex PCR, and TCRdb kept only the in-frame ones, dropping some. Of 4,000 to 4,500 clones in the sample, approximately 78% were seen once. Source: CXCR5+ CD38- circulating T follicular helper cells from blood, taken 7 days after influenza vaccination. The subset is: circulating Tfh, non-naive CD4+CXCR5+PD-1+ (ICOS+CD38+ or ICOS-CD38-). The receptors here all came from an adult who received the influenza vaccine.

The rearrangement uses TRBV7-9 and TRBJ1-3; perhaps TRBD1 as D (6 bases). V lost 3 bases and J 0 bases, leaving 12 bases between the germline ends. The germline V gene encodes CDR1 SEHNR and CDR2 FQNEAQ (reference sequence). The CDR3 is made up of 16 amino acids. The CDR3 DNA reads as TGTGCCAGCAGCTTGGCCCAGGGGAGCTCTGGAAACACCATATATTTT. It specifies CASSLAQGSSGNTIYF. Full variable domain (missing parts from reference TRBV7-9 and TRBJ1-3): DTGVSQNPRHKITKRGQNVTFRCDPISEHNRLYWYRQTLGQGPEFLTYFQNEAQLEKSRLLSDRFSAERPKGSFSTLEIQRTEQGDSAMYLCASSLAQGSSGNTIYFGEGSWLTVV.

The chain uses TRBV28 and TRBJ2-1; D unresolved. This CDR3 is 11 amino acids long. CDR1 and CDR2 from the germline V gene are MDHEN and SYDVKM. V lost 6 bases and J 7 bases, leaving 7 bases between the germline ends. For the CDR3, the DNA is TGTGCCAGCAGGGGGTTTAATGAGCAGTTCTTC. This codes for CASRGFNEQFF.

The CDR3 region is CASSPDATPTGELFF. Here the CDR3 DNA reads TGTGCCAGCAGCCCGGACGCGACGCCCACCGGGGAGCTGTTTTTT. This rearrangement joins TRBV5-5 to TRBJ2-2; D is uncertain. This CDR3 comprises 15 residues. Trimming shortened V by 4 bases and J by 4 bases, and 14 bases separated the two germline ends. Germline V CDR1 and CDR2: SGHKS, YYEKEE (reference sequence).

This sequence joins TRBV5-6 and TRBJ2-1; D gene uncertain. CDR3 size: 13 residues. Trimming removed 6 bases from V and 4 bases from J, with 11 bases in between. Germline values: CDR1 SGHDT, CDR2 YYEEEE. CDR3 loop: CASTPGRYNEQFF. The DNA for the CDR3 is TGTGCCAGCACCCCCGGCAGATACAATGAGCAGTTCTTC.

The rearrangement joins TRBV2 to TRBJ1-4; TRBD1 matches 9 bases. The CDR3 sequence is 14 residues long. Germline V gives CDR1 SNHLY, CDR2 FYNNEI. The J segment lost 4 bases and the V segment lost 10 bases, leaving 7 bases of the junction unmatched. The CDR3 bases are TGTGCCATAGGAAGACAGGGGGGTAATGAAAAACTGTTTTTT. It codes for CAIGRQGGNEKLFF.

The chain carries TRBV28 and TRBJ2-1; 7 nucleotides align to TRBD2. The germline CDR1 and CDR2 sequences are MDHEN and SYDVKM. The CDR3 consists of 14 residues. V trimming: 3 bases; J trimming: 7 bases; junction bases outside the gene matches: 6. The CDR3 DNA is TGTGCCAGCAGTTTGGGAGGGAGTGAAAATGAGCAGTTCTTC. Protein sequence: CASSLGGSENEQFF.

This chain links TRBV11-3 with TRBJ2-1, with TRBD2 identical over 7 bases. The germline V gene has CDR1 SGHNT and CDR2 YENEEA. This CDR3 has 13 amino acids. Trimming removed 5 bases from V and 9 bases from J; junction bases left unmatched: 7. DNA for the CDR3: TGTGCCAGCAGCCCCGGGGTAGCGGGTGAGCAGTTCTTC. Its protein product is CASSPGVAGEQFF.

V and J are TRBV11-1 and TRBJ2-2; maybe TRBD2 (5 bases). The V end was cut by 2 bases, the J end by 4 bases, with 14 bases between. The CDR3 has 16 residues. Germline CDR1 reads SGHAT; CDR2 reads FQDESV (reference sequence). Here the CDR3 reads CASSLLVGEATGELFF. In nucleotides, the CDR3 is TGTGCCAGCAGCTTACTAGTGGGAGAGGCCACCGGGGAGCTGTTTTTT.

Notes on this clone: One end of the junction does not line up with germline, which may come from a read error. V and J are TRBV7-7 and TRBJ2-1, with 9 bases fitting TRBD2. Germline CDR1 reads SSHAT; CDR2 reads FNYEAQ (reference sequence). The CDR3 covers 13 residues. This CDR3 is CASSFSGSGEQFF. Written as DNA, the CDR3 is TGTGCTAGCAGCTTTAGCGGGAGTGGTGAGCAGTTCTTC. The full variable domain, rest sourced from reference TRBV7-7 and TRBJ2-1, is GAGVSQSPRYKVTKRGQDVTLRCDPISSHATLYWYQQALGQGPEFLTYFNYEAQPDKSGLPSDRFSAERPEGSISTLTIQRTEQRDSAMYRCASSFSGSGEQFFGPGTRLTVL.

The rearrangement uses TRBV5-4 and TRBJ1-2; maybe TRBD1 (6 bases). Between the trimmed V and J ends, which lost 0 bases and 5 bases, there was a span of 14 bases. This CDR3 has 15 amino acids. Germline V gives CDR1 SGHNT, CDR2 YYREEE (reference sequence). The CDR3 bases are TGTGCCAGCAGCTTGGGACAGGCGATTAGGTATGGCTACACCTTC. It codes for CASSLGQAIRYGYTF.

The genes are TRBV7-2 and TRBJ1-1; D might be TRBD1 (6 bases). CDR1 is SGHTA and CDR2 is FQGNSA in the germline V gene. The CDR3 is 14 amino acids. V lost 5 bases, J lost 6 bases, and 16 bases lay in between. In DNA form, the CDR3 reads TGTGCCAGCAGCCTTAACCCAGGGGAGTCTGAAGCTTTCTTT. Translating gives CASSLNPGESEAFF.

This chain connects TRBV9 to TRBJ1-2; 8 nucleotides agree with TRBD1. V gave up 4 bases and J gave up 7 bases; unmatched junction bases: 15. The CDR3 totals 16 residues. The germline V gene encodes CDR1 SGDLS and CDR2 YYNGEE. The CDR3 nucleotides read TGTGCCAGCAGCACCCTCCTACAGGGGGACGCAACTGGCTACACCTTC. Translation: CASSTLLQGDATGYTF.

The chain recombines TRBV29-1 with TRBJ2-2; D possibly matches TRBD1 or TRBD2 (6 bases each). V was trimmed by 6 bases and J by 3 bases, leaving 14 bases between them. The CDR3 loop spans 14 amino acids. Germline V lookup: CDR1 SQVTM, CDR2 ANQGSEA. DNA of the CDR3: TGCAGCGTGAGGGGGGCGCGGGACACCGGGGAGCTGTTTTTT. Protein sequence: CSVRGARDTGELFF.

The chain links TRBV18 to TRBJ2-3; 11 positions agree with TRBD2. Looked up from germline, CDR1 is KGHSH and CDR2 is LQKENI. With V trimmed by 3 bases and J by 3 bases, 8 bases remained unmatched. The CDR3 has 17 residues. The CDR3 DNA is TGTGCCAGCTCACCTAAAACCCTAGCGGGGGGAACAGATACGCAGTATTTT. Protein sequence: CASSPKTLAGGTDTQYF.

The chain employs TRBV19 and TRBJ1-5, with D unclear. Germline V gene lookup returns CDR1 LNHDA and CDR2 SQIVND (reference sequence). Deletions cut 0 bases from V and 1 base from J, with 10 bases between. This CDR3 spans 16 amino acids. CDR3 nucleotides: TGTGCCAGTAGTATAGATCATAACAAAAGCAATCAGCCCCAGCATTTT. Its protein product is CASSIDHNKSNQPQHF.

The chain combines TRBV6-5 with TRBJ2-6; D is possibly TRBD2 (7 bases). With 8 bases removed from V and 2 bases from J, the gap between germline ends came to 13 bases. Germline V CDR1 and CDR2: MNHEY, SVGAGI. The CDR3 runs 15 residues. CDR3 nucleotides: TGTGCCAGCCAAAGGGGGGGAACTGGGGCCAACGTCCTGACTTTC. Translation: CASQRGGTGANVLTF.